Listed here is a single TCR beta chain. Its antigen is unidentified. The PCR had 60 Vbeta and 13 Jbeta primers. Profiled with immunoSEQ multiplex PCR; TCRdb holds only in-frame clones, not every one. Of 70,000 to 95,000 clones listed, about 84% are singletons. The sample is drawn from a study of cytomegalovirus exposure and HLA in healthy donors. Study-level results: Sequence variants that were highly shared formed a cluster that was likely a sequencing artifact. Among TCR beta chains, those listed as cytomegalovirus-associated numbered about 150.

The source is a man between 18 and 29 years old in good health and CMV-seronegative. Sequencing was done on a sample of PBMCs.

The CDR3 spells CASSLGGRSSTDTQYF. CDR3 in DNA: TGTGCCAGCAGCTTGGGGGGGCGTTCTAGCACAGATACGCAGTATTTT. The gene calls are TRBV5-4 and TRBJ2-3, with TRBD1 as a possible D gene (6 bases). This CDR3 has 16 amino acids. V was pared by 0 bases and J by 0 bases, with 11 bases between. Germline loops: CDR1 SGHNT, CDR2 YYREEE (reference sequence). The full variable domain, its missing parts supplied by reference TRBV5-4 and TRBJ2-3, is ETGVTQSPTHLIKTRGQQVTLRCSSQSGHNTVSWYQQALGQGPQFIFQYYREEENGRGNFPPRFSGLQFPNYSSELNVNALELDDSALYLCASSLGGRSSTDTQYFGPGTRLTVL.